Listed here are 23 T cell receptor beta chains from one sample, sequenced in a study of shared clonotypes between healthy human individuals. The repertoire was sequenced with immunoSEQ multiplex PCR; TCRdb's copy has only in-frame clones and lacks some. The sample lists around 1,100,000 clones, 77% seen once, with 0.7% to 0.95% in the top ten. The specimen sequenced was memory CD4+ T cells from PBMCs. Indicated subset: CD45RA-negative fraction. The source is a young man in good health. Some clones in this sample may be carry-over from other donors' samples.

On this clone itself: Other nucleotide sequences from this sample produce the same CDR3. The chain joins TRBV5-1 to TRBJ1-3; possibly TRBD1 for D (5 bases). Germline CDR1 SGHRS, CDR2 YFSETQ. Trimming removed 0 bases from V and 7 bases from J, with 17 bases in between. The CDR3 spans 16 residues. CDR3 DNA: TGCGCCAGCAGCTTGGAGGGGTTAAGTAGCGGGAACACCATATATTTT. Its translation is CASSLEGLSSGNTIYF.

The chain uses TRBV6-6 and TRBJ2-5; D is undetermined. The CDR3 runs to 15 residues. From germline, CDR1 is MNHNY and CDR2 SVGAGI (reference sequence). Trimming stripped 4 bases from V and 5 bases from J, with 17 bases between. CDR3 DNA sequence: TGTGCCAGCAGTTCGGCGGCCCCAAGCGCGGAGACCCAGTACTTC. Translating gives CASSSAAPSAETQYF.

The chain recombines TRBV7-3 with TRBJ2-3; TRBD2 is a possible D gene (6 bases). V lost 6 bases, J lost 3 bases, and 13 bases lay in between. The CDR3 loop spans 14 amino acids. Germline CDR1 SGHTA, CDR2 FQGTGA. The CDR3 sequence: CASSVGGWTDTQYF. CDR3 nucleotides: TGTGCCAGCAGTGTGGGGGGTTGGACAGATACGCAGTATTTT. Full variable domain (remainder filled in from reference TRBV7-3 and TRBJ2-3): GAGVSQTPSNKVTEKGKYVELRCDPISGHTALYWYRQSLGQGPEFLIYFQGTGAADDSGLPNDRFFAVRPEGSVSTLKIQRTERGDSAVYLCASSVGGWTDTQYFGPGTRLTVL.

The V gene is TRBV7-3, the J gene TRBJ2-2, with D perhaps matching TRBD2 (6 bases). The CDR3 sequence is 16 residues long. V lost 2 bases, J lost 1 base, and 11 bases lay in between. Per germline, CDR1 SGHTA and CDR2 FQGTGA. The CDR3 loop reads CASSLSGAGNTGELFF. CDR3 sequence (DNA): TGTGCCAGCAGCTTATCGGGAGCGGGGAACACCGGGGAGCTGTTTTTT.

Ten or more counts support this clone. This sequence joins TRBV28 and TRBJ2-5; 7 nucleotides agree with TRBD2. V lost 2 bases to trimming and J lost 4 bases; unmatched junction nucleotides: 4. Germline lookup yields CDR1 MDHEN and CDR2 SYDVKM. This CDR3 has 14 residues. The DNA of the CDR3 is TGTGCCAGCAGTTTAGCGGGAGATGTAGAGACCCAGTACTTC. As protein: CASSLAGDVETQYF.

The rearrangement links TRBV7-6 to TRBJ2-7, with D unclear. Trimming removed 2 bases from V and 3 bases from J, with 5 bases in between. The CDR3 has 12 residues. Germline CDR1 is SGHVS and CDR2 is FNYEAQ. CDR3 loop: CASSLLGYEQYF. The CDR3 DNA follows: TGTGCCAGCAGCTTATTAGGCTACGAGCAGTACTTC.

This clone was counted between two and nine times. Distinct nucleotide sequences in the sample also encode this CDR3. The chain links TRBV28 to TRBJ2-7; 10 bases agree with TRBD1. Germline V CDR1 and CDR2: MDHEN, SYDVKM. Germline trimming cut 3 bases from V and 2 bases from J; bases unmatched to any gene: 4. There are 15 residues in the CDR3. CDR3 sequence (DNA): TGTGCCAGCAGTTTTCCGGGACAGGGGCCCTACGAGCAGTACTTC. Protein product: CASSFPGQGPYEQYF.

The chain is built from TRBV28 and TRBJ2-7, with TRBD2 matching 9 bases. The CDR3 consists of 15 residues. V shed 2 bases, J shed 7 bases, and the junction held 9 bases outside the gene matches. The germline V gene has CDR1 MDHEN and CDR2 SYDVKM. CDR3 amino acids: CASSLSSGRSKEQYF. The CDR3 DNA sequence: TGTGCCAGCAGTTTAAGCAGCGGGAGGTCGAAAGAGCAGTACTTC. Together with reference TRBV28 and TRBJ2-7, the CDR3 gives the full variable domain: DVKVTQSSRYLVKRTGEKVFLECVQDMDHENMFWYRQDPGLGLRLIYFSYDVKMKEKGDIPEGYSVSREKKERFSLILESASTNQTSMYLCASSLSSGRSKEQYFGPGTRLTVT.

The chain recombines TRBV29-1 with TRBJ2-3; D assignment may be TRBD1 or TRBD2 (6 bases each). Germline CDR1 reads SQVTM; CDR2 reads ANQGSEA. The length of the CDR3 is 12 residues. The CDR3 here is CGGRDQGDTQYF. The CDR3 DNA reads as TGCGGGGGGCGGGACCAAGGAGATACGCAGTATTTT.

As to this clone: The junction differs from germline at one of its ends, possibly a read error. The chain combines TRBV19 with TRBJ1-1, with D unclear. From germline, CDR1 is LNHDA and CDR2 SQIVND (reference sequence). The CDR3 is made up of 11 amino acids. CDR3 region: CASSTGVDAVF. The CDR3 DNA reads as TGTGCCAGTAGTACCGGCGTAGACGCCGTCTTT. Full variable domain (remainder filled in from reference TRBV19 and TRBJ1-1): DGGITQSPKYLFRKEGQNVTLSCEQNLNHDAMYWYRQDPGQGLRLIYYSQIVNDFQKGDIAEGYSVSREKKESFPLTVTSAQKNPTAFYLCASSTGVDAVFGQGTRLTVV.

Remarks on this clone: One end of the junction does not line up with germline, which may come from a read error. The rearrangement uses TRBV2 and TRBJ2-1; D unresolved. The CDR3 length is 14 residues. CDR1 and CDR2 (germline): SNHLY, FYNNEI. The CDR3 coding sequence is TGTGCCAGCAGCGAAGCGAGGTGGGTTAATGAGCAGTTCTTC. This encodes CASSEARWVNEQFF.

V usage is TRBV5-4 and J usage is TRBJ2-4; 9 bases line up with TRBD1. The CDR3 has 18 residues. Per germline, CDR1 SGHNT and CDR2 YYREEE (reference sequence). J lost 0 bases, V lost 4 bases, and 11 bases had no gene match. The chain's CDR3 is CASSTGGTKSLAKNIQYF. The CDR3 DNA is TGTGCCAGCAGCACAGGGGGCACCAAGTCCTTAGCCAAAAACATTCAGTACTTC.

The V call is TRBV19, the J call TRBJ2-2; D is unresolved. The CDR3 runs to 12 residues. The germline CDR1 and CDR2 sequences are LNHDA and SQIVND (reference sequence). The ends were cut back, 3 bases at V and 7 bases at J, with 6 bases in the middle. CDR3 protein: CASSIWGGELFF. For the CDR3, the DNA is TGTGCCAGTAGTATTTGGGGCGGGGAGCTGTTTTTT. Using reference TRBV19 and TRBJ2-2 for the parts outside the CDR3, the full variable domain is DGGITQSPKYLFRKEGQNVTLSCEQNLNHDAMYWYRQDPGQGLRLIYYSQIVNDFQKGDIAEGYSVSREKKESFPLTVTSAQKNPTAFYLCASSIWGGELFFGEGSRLTVL.

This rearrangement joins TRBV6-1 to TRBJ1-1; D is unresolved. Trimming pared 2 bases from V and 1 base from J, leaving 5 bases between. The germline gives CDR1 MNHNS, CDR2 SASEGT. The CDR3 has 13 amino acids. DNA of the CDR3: TGTGCCAGCAGTGAATTATGGAACACTGAAGCTTTCTTT. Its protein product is CASSELWNTEAFF.

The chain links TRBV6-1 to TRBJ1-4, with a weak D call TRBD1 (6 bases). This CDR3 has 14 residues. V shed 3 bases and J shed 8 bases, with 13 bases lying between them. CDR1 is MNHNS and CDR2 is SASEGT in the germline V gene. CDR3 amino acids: CASSDNREGEKLFF. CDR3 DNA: TGTGCCAGCAGTGATAACAGGGAGGGGGAAAAACTGTTTTTT.

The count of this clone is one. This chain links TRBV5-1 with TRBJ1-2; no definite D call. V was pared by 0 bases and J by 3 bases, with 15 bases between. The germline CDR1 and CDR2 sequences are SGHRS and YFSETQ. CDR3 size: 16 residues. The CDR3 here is CASSLVPSTRDYGYTF. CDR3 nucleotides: TGCGCCAGCAGCTTGGTCCCCTCAACAAGGGACTATGGCTACACCTTC.

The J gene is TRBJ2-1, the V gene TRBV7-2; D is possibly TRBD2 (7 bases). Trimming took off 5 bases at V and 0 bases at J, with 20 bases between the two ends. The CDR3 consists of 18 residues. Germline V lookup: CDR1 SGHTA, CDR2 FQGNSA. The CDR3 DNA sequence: TGTGCCAGCAGCGGGGGGGCTAGCGGATCTAGCTCCTACAATGAGCAGTTCTTC. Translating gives CASSGGASGSSSYNEQFF. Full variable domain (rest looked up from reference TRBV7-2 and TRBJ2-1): GAGVSQSPSNKVTEKGKDVELRCDPISGHTALYWYRQSLGQGLEFLIYFQGNSAPDKSGLPSDRFSAERTGGSVSTLTIQRTQQEDSAVYLCASSGGASGSSSYNEQFFGPGTRLTVL.

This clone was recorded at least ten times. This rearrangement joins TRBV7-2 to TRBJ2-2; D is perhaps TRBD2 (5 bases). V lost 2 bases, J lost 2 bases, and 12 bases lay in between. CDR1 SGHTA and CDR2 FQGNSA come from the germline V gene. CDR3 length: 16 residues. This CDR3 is CASSLISGTNTGELFF. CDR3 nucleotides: TGTGCCAGCAGCTTAATAAGCGGAACTAACACCGGGGAGCTGTTTTTT.

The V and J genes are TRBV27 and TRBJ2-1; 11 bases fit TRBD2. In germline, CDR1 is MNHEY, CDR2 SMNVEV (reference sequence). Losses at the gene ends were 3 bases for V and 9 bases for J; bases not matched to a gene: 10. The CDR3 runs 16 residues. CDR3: CASSFRLAGGNGEQFF. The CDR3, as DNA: TGTGCCAGCAGTTTTCGGCTAGCGGGAGGAAACGGTGAGCAGTTCTTC.

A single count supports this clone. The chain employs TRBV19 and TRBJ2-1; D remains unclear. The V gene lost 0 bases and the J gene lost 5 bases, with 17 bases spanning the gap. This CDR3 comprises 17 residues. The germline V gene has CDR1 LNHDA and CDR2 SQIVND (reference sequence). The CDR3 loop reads CASSIDLMGSFHNEQFF. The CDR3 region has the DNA TGTGCCAGTAGTATAGATCTAATGGGCAGTTTCCACAATGAGCAGTTCTTC.

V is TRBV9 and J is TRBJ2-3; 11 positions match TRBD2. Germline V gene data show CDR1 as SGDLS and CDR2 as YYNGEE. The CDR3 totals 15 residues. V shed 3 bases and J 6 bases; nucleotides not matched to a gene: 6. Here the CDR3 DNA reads TGTGCCAGCAGCGCTGGGACTAGCGGTGGGGATACGCAGTATTTT. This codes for CASSAGTSGGDTQYF.

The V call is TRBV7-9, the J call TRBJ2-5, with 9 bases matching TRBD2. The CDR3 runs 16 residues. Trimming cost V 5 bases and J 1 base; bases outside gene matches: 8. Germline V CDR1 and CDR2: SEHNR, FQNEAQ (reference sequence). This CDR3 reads CASSPISGLAQETQYF. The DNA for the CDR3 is TGTGCCAGCAGCCCGATATCGGGACTAGCCCAAGAGACCCAGTACTTC.

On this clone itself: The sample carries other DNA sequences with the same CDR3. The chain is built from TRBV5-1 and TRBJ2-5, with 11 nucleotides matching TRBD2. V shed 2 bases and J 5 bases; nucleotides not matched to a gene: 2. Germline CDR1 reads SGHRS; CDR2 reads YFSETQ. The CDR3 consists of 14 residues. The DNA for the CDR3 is TGCGCCAGCAGCTTAACTAGCGGGAGCGAGACCCAGTACTTC. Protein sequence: CASSLTSGSETQYF.